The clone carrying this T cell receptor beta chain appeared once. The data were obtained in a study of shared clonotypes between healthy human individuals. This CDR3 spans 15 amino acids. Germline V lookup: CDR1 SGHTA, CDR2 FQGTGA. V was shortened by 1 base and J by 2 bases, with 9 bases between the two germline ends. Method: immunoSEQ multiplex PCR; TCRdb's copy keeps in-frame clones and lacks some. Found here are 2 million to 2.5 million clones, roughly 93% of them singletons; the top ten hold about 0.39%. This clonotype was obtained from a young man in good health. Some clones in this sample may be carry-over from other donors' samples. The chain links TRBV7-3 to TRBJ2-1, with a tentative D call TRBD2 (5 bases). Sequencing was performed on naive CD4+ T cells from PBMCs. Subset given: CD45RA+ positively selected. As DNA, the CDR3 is TGTGCCAGCAGCTTAATGCTCGGGGCCTACAATGAGCAGTTCTTC. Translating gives CASSLMLGAYNEQFF.